The sequence of this T cell receptor beta chain was determined in a study of response to subunit inactivated influenza vaccine. The study's findings and limits: It was suggested by the authors that few new T cells are recruited by each seasonal influenza vaccination.

Germline CDR1 is SQVTM and CDR2 is ANQGSEA. CDR3 length: 14 amino acids. A word on this clonotype: What it recognizes is unknown. A single base separates this from a much larger clone, so it may be a read error.

Via MiXCR, TCRdb re-called the RT-PCR reads, giving one row per CDR3 protein. The sample yields about 530,000 distinct CDR3 sequences, about an eighth seen once. This clonotype was obtained from a man aged 50-60 years who received an inactivated influenza vaccine. The chain uses TRBV29-1 and TRBJ2-7, with D possibly TRBD2 on 6 matching bases. The sample consisted of PBMCs from blood, taken on the day of vaccination. In nucleotides, the CDR3 is TGCGGCGTGGCTACTAGCTCGGGGCACTACGAGCAGTACTTC. It specifies CGVATSSGHYEQYF.